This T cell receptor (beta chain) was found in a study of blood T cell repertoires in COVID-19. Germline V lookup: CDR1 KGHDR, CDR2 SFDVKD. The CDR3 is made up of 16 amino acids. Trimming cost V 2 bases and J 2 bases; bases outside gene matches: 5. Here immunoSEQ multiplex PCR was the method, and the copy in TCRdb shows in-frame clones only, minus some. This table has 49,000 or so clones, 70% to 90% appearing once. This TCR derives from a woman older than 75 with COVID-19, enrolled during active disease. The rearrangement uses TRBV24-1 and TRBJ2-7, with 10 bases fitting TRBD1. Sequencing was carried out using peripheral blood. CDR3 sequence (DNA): TGTGCCACCAGTGATTCACGACAGGGGGCTCCCTACGAGCAGTACTTC. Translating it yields CATSDSRQGAPYEQYF.